The source of this TCR beta chain is a study of technical replicates of blood from a handful of donors. Repertoires were generated with immunoSEQ multiplex PCR, while TCRdb's copy carries only in-frame clones and drops some. The sample contains about 80,000 clones, roughly 94% of which appear only once. The table lists this clone with a count of one. The CDR3 is 13 residues long. The germline CDR1 and CDR2 sequences are WNHNN and SYGVQD (reference sequence). Trimming took off 3 bases at V and 2 bases at J, with 8 bases between the two ends. This chain links TRBV10-1 with TRBJ2-7; a weak D match, TRBD2 (5 bases). Sequences were obtained from T cells isolated from PBMCs. The source of this sequence is a human donor in good health. Here the CDR3 DNA reads TGCGCCAGCAGTGAATCCGGGACCTACGAGCAGTACTTC. Residues: CASSESGTYEQYF.